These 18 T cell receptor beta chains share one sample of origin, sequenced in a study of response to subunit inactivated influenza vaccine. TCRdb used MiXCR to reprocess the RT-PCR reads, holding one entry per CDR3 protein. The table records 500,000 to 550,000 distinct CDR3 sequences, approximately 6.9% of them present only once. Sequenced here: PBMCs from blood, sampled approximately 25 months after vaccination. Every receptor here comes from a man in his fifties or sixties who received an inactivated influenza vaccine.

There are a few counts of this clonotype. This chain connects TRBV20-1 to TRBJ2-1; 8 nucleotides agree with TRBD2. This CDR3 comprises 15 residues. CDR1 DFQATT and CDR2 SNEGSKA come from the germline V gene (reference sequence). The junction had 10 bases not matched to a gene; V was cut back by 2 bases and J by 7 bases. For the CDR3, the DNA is TGCAGTGCTAGATACACACCGGGACTAGATAATGAGCAGTTCTTC. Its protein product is CSARYTPGLDNEQFF.

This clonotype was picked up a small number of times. The CDR3 loop is CASSLFGRNSGANVLTF. CDR3 DNA: TGCGCCAGCAGCTTGTTTGGACGGAACTCTGGGGCCAACGTCCTGACTTTC. This sequence joins TRBV5-1 and TRBJ2-6; D not resolved. Per the germline V gene, CDR1 is SGHRS and CDR2 is YFSETQ. This CDR3 is built from 17 residues. Trimming shortened V by 1 base and J by 0 bases, and 11 bases separated the two germline ends.

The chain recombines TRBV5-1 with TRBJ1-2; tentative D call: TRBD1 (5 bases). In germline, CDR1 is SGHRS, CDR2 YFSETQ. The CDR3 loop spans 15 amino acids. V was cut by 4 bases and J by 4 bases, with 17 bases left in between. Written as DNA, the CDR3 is TGCGCCAGCAGCAGTATGGGGGTTCCAACCTATGGCTACACCTTC. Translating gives CASSSMGVPTYGYTF.

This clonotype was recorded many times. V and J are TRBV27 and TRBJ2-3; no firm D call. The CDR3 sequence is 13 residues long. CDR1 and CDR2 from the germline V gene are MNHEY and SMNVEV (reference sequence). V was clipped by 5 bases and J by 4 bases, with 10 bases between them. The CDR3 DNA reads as TGTGCCAGCAGTGCTGCAGGTCCAGATACGCAGTATTTT. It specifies CASSAAGPDTQYF.

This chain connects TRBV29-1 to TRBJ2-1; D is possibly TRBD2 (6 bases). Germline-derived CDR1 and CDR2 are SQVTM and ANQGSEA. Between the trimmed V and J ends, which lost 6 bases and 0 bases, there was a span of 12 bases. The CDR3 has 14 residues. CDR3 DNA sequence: TGCAGCGTCGTGGGGGGAGTCTCCTACAATGAGCAGTTCTTC. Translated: CSVVGGVSYNEQFF.

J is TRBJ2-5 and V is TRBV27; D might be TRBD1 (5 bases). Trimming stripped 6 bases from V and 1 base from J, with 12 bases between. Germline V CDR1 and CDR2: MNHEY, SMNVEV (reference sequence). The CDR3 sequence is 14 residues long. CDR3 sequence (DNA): TGTGCCAGCAGCAGGGTAGGCCGCCAAGAGACCCAGTACTTC. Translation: CASSRVGRQETQYF.

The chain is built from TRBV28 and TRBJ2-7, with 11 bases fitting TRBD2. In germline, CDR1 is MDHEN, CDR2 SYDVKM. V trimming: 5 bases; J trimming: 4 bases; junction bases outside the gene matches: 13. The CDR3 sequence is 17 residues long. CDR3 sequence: CASSQIGVAGGPYEQYF. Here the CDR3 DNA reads TGTGCCAGCAGTCAAATAGGAGTAGCGGGAGGGCCGTACGAGCAGTACTTC.

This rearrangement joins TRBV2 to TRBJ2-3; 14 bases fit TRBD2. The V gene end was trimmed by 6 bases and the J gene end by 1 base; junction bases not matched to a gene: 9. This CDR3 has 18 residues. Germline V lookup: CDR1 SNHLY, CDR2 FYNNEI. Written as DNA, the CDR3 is TGTGCCAGCAGACCCGGGACTAGCGGGGGAGGAGGCACAGATACGCAGTATTTT. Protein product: CASRPGTSGGGGTDTQYF.

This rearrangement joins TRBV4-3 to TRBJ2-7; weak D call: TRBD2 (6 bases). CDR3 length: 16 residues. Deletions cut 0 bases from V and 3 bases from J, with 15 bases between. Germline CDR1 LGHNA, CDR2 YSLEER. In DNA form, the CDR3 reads TGCGCCAGCAGCCAAGAGTCGGTGCTGGGGGGCTACGAGCAGTACTTC. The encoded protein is CASSQESVLGGYEQYF.

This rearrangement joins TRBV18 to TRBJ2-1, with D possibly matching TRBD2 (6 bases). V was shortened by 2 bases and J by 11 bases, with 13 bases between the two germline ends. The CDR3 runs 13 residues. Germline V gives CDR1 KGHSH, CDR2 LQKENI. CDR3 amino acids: CASSPERLEKQFF. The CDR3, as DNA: TGTGCCAGCTCACCAGAGAGACTAGAGAAGCAGTTCTTC.

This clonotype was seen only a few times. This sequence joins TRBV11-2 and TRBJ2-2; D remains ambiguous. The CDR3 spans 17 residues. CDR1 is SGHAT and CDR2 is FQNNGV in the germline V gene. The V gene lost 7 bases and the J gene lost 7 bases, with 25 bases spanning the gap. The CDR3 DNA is TGTGCCAGCAAGCTTTCGGTGGGAAAAGGGTCGGACGGGGAGCTGTTTTTT. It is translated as CASKLSVGKGSDGELFF.

The CDR3 spells CASSSAGTVIEKLFF. In nucleotides, the CDR3 is TGTGCCAGCAGCTCAGCCGGGACGGTCATTGAAAAACTGTTTTTT. The V call is TRBV7-2, the J call TRBJ1-4; TRBD1 might be the D (5 bases). V was trimmed by 4 bases and J by 7 bases, leaving 16 bases between them. This CDR3 is 15 amino acids long. Germline V gene lookup returns CDR1 SGHTA and CDR2 FQGNSA.

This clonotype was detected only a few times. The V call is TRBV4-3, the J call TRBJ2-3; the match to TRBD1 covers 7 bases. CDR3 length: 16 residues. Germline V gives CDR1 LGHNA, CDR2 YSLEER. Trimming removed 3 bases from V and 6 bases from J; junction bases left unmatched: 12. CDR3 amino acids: CASSQTGSIFGDTQYF. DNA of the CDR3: TGCGCCAGCAGCCAGACAGGGTCCATTTTCGGTGATACGCAGTATTTT.

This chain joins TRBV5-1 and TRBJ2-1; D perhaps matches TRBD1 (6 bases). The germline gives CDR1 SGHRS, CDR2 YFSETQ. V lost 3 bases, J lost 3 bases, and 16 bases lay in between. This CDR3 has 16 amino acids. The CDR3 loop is CASSSLTGSNYNEQFF. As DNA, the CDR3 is TGCGCCAGCAGCTCCCTGACAGGTTCGAACTACAATGAGCAGTTCTTC.

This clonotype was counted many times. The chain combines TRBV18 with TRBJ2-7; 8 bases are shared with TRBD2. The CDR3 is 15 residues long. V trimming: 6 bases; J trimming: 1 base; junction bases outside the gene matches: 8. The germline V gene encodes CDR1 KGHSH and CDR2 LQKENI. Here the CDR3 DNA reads TGTGCCAGCTCCCCCCGGACTAGCCCGTCCTACGAGCAGTACTTC. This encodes CASSPRTSPSYEQYF. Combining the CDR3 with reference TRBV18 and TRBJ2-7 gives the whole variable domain NAGVMQNPRHLVRRRGQEARLRCSPMKGHSHVYWYRQLPEEGLKFMVYLQKENIIDESGMPKERFSAEFPKEGPSILRIQQVVRGDSAAYFCASSPRTSPSYEQYFGPGTRLTVT.

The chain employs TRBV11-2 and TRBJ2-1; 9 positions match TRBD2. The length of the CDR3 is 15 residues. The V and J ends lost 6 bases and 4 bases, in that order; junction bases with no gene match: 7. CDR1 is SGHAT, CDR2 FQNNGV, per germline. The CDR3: CASRTAGGHYNEQFF. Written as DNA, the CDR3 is TGTGCCAGCAGAACAGCGGGGGGACATTACAATGAGCAGTTCTTC. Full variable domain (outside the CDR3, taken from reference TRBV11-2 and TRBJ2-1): EAGVAQSPRYKIIEKRQSVAFWCNPISGHATLYWYQQILGQGPKLLIQFQNNGVVDDSQLPKDRFSAERLKGVDSTLKIQPAKLEDSAVYLCASRTAGGHYNEQFFGPGTRLTVL.

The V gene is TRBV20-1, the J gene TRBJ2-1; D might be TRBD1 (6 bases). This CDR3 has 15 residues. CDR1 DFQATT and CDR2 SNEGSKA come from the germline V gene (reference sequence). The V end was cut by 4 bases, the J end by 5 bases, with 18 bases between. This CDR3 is CSATGWDTKDNEQFF. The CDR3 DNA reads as TGCAGTGCTACTGGATGGGACACCAAGGACAATGAGCAGTTCTTC.

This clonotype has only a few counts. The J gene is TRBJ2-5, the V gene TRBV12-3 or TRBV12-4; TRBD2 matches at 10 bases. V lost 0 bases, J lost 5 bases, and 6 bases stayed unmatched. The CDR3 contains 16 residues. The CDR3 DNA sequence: TGTGCCAGCAGTTTAGCTTCCCCAGCGGGAGGGGAGACCCAGTACTTC. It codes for CASSLASPAGGETQYF.